Listed below are T cell receptor beta chains from one sample, sequenced in a study of OX40 agonist ivuxolimab in advanced cancers. TCRdb's copy holds only in-frame clones and misses some; the assay was immunoSEQ multiplex PCR. This table has approximately 69,000 clones, less than 90% appearing once. Specimen: CD4+ or CD8+ T cells sorted from blood, collected in a trial of the OX40 agonist ivuxolimab. The receptors come from an adult with an advanced solid tumor such as melanoma, head and neck, liver or kidney cancer. Both conserved end residues are trimmed from each CDR3. Size is stated for part of the rows, as once, few or many counts, or as a class when the clone is expanded.

v_call: TRBV10-3; clone_size: few; cdr3_length: 14; j_call: TRBJ2-3; cdr3_aa: AIRLAGGLATDTQY
v_call: TRBV7-2; clone_size: NA; cdr3_length: 13; j_call: TRBJ1-6; cdr3_aa: ASSLVLRINSPLH
v_call: TRBV5-1; clone_size: NA; cdr3_length: 12; j_call: TRBJ2-5; cdr3_aa: ASSHGLAGETQY
v_call: TRBV18; clone_size: NA; cdr3_length: 11; j_call: TRBJ1-2; cdr3_aa: ASSPGVNNGYT
v_call: TRBV5-5; clone_size: few; cdr3_length: 14; j_call: TRBJ1-1; cdr3_aa: ASSTGQGGMNTEAF
v_call: TRBV19; clone_size: NA; cdr3_length: 17; j_call: TRBJ2-1; cdr3_aa: ASSGTPDGGGLGYNEQF
v_call: TRBV10-3; clone_size: NA; cdr3_length: 11; j_call: TRBJ2-5; cdr3_aa: AIRPGQPETQY
v_call: TRBV2; clone_size: few; cdr3_length: 13; j_call: TRBJ2-2; cdr3_aa: ASSYRQANTGELF
v_call: TRBV5-1; clone_size: NA; cdr3_length: 14; j_call: TRBJ2-3; cdr3_aa: ASSLGLDASTDTQY
v_call: TRBV6-5; clone_size: NA; cdr3_length: 11; j_call: TRBJ1-2; cdr3_aa: ASSYSLGHGYT
v_call: TRBV6-6; clone_size: once; cdr3_length: 13; j_call: TRBJ2-1; cdr3_aa: ASSYWGGVNNEQF
v_call: TRBV11-2; clone_size: NA; cdr3_length: 13; j_call: NA; cdr3_aa: ASSLRGTAGYEQY
v_call: TRBV2; clone_size: NA; cdr3_length: 11; j_call: TRBJ2-7; cdr3_aa: ASSEDRLYEQY
v_call: TRBV6-6; clone_size: NA; cdr3_length: 13; j_call: TRBJ1-3; cdr3_aa: ASSPRTGPGNTIY
v_call: TRBV18; clone_size: once; cdr3_length: 11; j_call: TRBJ1-1; cdr3_aa: ASSRGTSIEAF
v_call: TRBV6-5; clone_size: NA; cdr3_length: 11; j_call: TRBJ1-2; cdr3_aa: ASRRDLNYGYT
v_call: TRBV6-4; clone_size: NA; cdr3_length: 13; j_call: TRBJ1-1; cdr3_aa: ASSKEGGIGTEAF